This entry lists 6 T cell receptor beta chains sequenced from one sample in a study of blood T cell repertoires in COVID-19. Data came from immunoSEQ multiplex PCR; TCRdb stores just in-frame clones and leaves some out. The sample has 240,000 or so clones, roughly four fifths seen once. Sequencing input: peripheral blood. Every receptor here comes from a woman aged 18 to 35 with acute or convalescent COVID-19.

A few counts support this clone. J is TRBJ2-2 and V is TRBV7-9; TRBD1 is a possible D gene (5 bases). The V end was cut by 3 bases, the J end by 0 bases, with 11 bases between. CDR1 is SEHNR, CDR2 FQNEAQ, per germline (reference sequence). The CDR3 spans 16 residues. CDR3 sequence (DNA): TGTGCCAGCAGCTTCCCACAGGCCGCGAACACCGGGGAGCTGTTTTTT. Protein sequence: CASSFPQAANTGELFF.

The V call is TRBV7-3, the J call TRBJ2-3, with unresolved D. Germline loops: CDR1 SGHTA, CDR2 FQGTGA. The CDR3 is 16 amino acids. V was shortened by 0 bases and J by 1 base, with 11 bases between the two germline ends. The CDR3 bases are TGTGCCAGCAGCTTAACAAGTAGTGAGGGCACAGATACGCAGTATTTT. Translated: CASSLTSSEGTDTQYF.

In its sample, this clone was seen many times. The chain recombines TRBV19 with TRBJ1-6; D might be TRBD1 (6 bases). CDR3 length: 14 residues. Germline loops: CDR1 LNHDA, CDR2 SQIVND (reference sequence). V lost 3 bases and J lost 9, with 12 bases in between. The CDR3 reads CASSITGHSSPLHF. The CDR3 nucleotides read TGTGCCAGTAGTATCACAGGGCACAGTTCACCCCTCCACTTT.

The rearrangement uses TRBV27 and TRBJ2-3, with a weak D call TRBD2 (5 bases). Germline assignment: CDR1 MNHEY and CDR2 SMNVEV (reference sequence). V shed 6 bases and J shed 0 bases, with 7 bases lying between them. CDR3 length: 13 residues. The CDR3 protein is CASRAESTDTQYF. For the CDR3, the DNA is TGTGCCAGCAGAGCGGAGAGCACAGATACGCAGTATTTT.

This chain links TRBV6-6 with TRBJ2-7; 8 bases are shared with TRBD1. The germline V gene has CDR1 MNHNY and CDR2 SVGAGI (reference sequence). V dropped 6 bases and J dropped 7; count of bases not matched to a gene: 14. The CDR3 extends over 15 amino acids. CDR3 coding DNA: TGTGCCAGCAGCCCAGCGACAGGGGAGGTGGGAGAGCAGTACTTC. Translating gives CASSPATGEVGEQYF.

The rearrangement uses TRBV19 and TRBJ1-1, with a weak D call TRBD1 (5 bases). The CDR3 sequence is 15 residues long. The ends were cut back, 1 base at V and 3 bases at J, with 12 bases in the middle. CDR1 is LNHDA, CDR2 SQIVND, per germline (reference sequence). In nucleotides, the CDR3 is TGTGCCAGTAGTATAGGTTATGCCAGGGACACTGAAGCTTTCTTT. It is translated as CASSIGYARDTEAFF.